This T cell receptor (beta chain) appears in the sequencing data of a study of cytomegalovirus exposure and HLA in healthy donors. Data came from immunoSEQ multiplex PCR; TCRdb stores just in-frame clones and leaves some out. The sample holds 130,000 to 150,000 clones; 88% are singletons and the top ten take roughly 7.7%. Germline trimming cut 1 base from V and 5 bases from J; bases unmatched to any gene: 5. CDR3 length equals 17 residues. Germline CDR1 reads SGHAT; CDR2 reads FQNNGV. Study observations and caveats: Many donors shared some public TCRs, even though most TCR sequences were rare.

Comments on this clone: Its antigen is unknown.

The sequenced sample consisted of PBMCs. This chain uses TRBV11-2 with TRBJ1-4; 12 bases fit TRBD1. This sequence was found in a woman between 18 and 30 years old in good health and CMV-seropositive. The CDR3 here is CASSLGGQGAWNEKLFF. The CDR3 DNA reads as TGTGCCAGCAGCTTAGGGGGACAGGGGGCTTGGAATGAAAAACTGTTTTTT.